This TCR beta chain was retrieved from a study of T cell changes during pregnancy in multiple sclerosis. The protocol was immunoSEQ multiplex PCR, while the TCRdb copy is restricted to in-frame clones and leaves out a portion. The sample has 39,000 or so clones, less than 95% seen once. Germline V lookup: CDR1 SGDLS, CDR2 YYNGEE. This CDR3 has 15 amino acids. V lost 5 bases, J lost 6 bases, and 11 bases stayed unmatched. This clonotype originated in a female donor with multiple sclerosis, enrolled in a pregnancy study. The chain is built from TRBV9 and TRBJ2-4; 7 bases fit TRBD2. The specimen comprised CD8+ T cells from peripheral blood mononuclear cells, sampled in the first trimester of pregnancy. CDR3 sequence: CASSHTPREGNIQYF. The CDR3 DNA reads TGTGCCAGCAGTCACACTCCCAGGGAGGGAAACATTCAGTACTTC.